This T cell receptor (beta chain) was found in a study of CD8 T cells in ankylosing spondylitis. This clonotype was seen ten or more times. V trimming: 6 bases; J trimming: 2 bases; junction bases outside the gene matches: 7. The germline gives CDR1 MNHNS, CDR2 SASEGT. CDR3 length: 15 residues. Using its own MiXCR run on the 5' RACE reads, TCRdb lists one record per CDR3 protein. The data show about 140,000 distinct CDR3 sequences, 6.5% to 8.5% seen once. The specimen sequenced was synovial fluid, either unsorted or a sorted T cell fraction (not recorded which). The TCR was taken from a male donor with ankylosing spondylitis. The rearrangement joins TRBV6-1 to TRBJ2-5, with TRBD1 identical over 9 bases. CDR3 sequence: CASRGRTGAQETQYF. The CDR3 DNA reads TGTGCCAGCAGGGGAAGGACAGGGGCGCAAGAGACCCAGTACTTC.